What follows describes a single T cell receptor beta chain. Its antigen is unidentified. Profiling relied on immunoSEQ multiplex PCR, and the TCRdb table lists in-frame clones only, not all of them. The sample has fewer than 70,000 clones, about 90% seen once. The ends lost 7 bases at V and 6 bases at J; junction bases unmatched: 4. This CDR3 comprises 13 residues. Germline values: CDR1 SNHLY, CDR2 FYNNEI. This entry comes from a study of lymphopenia after photon versus proton radiotherapy. Study-wide findings and caveats: After the lymphocyte nadir, photon-treated repertoires showed oligoclonal expansion, especially of CD8+ Temra cells.

This chain connects TRBV2 to TRBJ2-1; 9 nucleotides match TRBD1. The sequenced sample was peripheral blood, obtained from a patient treated with proton-based radiotherapy. The TCR was taken from a man older than 75 with esophageal cancer. DNA of the CDR3: TGTGCCAGCATGAGGGGACAGGGCAATGAGCAGTTCTTC. It is translated as CASMRGQGNEQFF.